This TCR beta chain was found in a study of blood T cell repertoires in COVID-19. The overall study: PBMCs, B-cell-depleted T cells, or T cells were the source of the cDNA or gDNA that made up the material.

In the original workflow: Using reference gene primer amplification, nucleated cell counts were estimated. The data were produced by immunoSEQ multiplex PCR, yet TCRdb's version contains in-frame clones alone and is incomplete. The DNA gave D and trimming, while V, J and clone size come from that table. The sample carries roughly 80,000 clones, more than 70% recorded once. The TCR was taken from a woman aged 80 or over with acute or convalescent COVID-19. Sequenced material: peripheral blood.

The CDR3 region is CASSQEGWTDYGYTF. DNA of the CDR3: TGCGCCAGCAGCCAAGAGGGTTGGACAGACTATGGCTACACCTTC. The chain has TRBV4-3 and TRBJ1-2, with a tentative D call TRBD1 (6 bases). The germline gives CDR1 LGHNA, CDR2 YSLEER. V was shortened by 0 bases and J by 3 bases, with 11 bases between the two germline ends. CDR3 size: 15 residues.